A selection of T cell receptor beta chains follows, all from one sample in a study of control samples from healthy donors and cancer patients. Sequenced by immunoSEQ multiplex PCR; TCRdb stores in-frame clones only, minus some. Among tens of thousands of clones, 85% to 90% were seen once, and the ten largest hold roughly 6%. Sequenced material: blood. The receptors were sampled from a man in his forties or fifties in good health. CDR3s leave out the opening cysteine and the closing phenylalanine or tryptophan. Expanded clones get a size class; other rows say once, few or many, or leave the size out.

>TRBV9|TRBJ1-1|NA
ASSANTGGWTEAF
>TRBV15|TRBJ1-5|NA
ATSKGSQFNQPQH
>TRBV19|TRBJ1-2|NA
ASSIENYGYT
>TRBV6-1|TRBJ1-4|once
ASSELQGAVKLF
>TRBV11-3|TRBJ1-1|NA
ASSLGYGSLNTEAF
>TRBV19|TRBJ1-2|NA
ASSLWTVQWRYGYT
>TRBV7-6|TRBJ2-2|NA
ASRKTGFSPGELF
>TRBV18|TRBJ2-5|NA
ASSPPIRQETQY
>TRBV3-1/TRBV3-2|TRBJ2-5|NA
ASSQDRGSGGGRVVETQY
>TRBV9|TRBJ2-2|NA
ASSPSSSAGVGELF
>TRBV14|TRBJ1-4|NA
ASSQGGALGEKLF
>TRBV6-5|TRBJ2-7|NA
ASSLAYSYEQY
>TRBV4-1|TRBJ1-2|NA
ASSQEVSNYGYT
>TRBV30|TRBJ1-1|NA
AWRSEGTEAF
>TRBV7-9|TRBJ1-5|NA
ASSLSGNQPQH
>TRBV4-1|TRBJ1-2|NA
ASSQRTGGGYT
>TRBV3-1/TRBV3-2|TRBJ2-7|NA
ASSPSQDYEQY
>TRBV5-8|TRBJ2-3|NA
ASSFGGAGDTQY
>TRBV2|TRBJ2-4|NA
ASSDLGFAKNIQY
>TRBV3-1/TRBV3-2|TRBJ1-5|NA
ASSRTQGLGQPQH
>TRBV30|TRBJ2-3|NA
AWTGVGPGTDTQY
>TRBV6-5|TRBJ1-5|NA
ASREGQGAAQPQH